This TCR beta chain was identified in a study of PD-1 blockade in classical Hodgkin lymphoma (dated by TCRdb to 2020 to 2022). Background for the entire study: Nivolumab dosing was 3 mg/kg intravenously every 2 weeks, continuing until either disease progression or unacceptable toxicity. To define a peripheral blood immune signature of response to PD-1 blockade in classical Hodgkin lymphoma, the study combined TCR beta sequencing with CyTOF. Points the paper makes about the study in general: The study was limited to a single clinical trial cohort, and causes of repertoire differences, possibly disease activity or prior therapy, remained undefined. A significant rise by C4D1 was seen in CD4+ but not CD8+ TCR diversity (p=0.0027 vs p=0.16), with the rise being most apparent in complete responders (p=0.02). Diversity was lower in patients who began nivolumab less than 1 year after ASCT, so these patients were left out of later analyses to avoid confounding by immune reconstitution. Trial patients with a complete response had baseline diversity similar to that of newly diagnosed patients, while partial responders and progressors had significantly lower diversity. Baseline TCR diversity was reported to be lower in newly diagnosed patients than in healthy donors and to be lower still in relapsed/refractory patients.

Read against the paper, the sample's time point label means: cycle 1 day 1 (C1D1), immediately before nivolumab initiation. Every trial patient had relapsed following autologous stem cell transplantation, and prior brentuximab vedotin exposure was what differed among cohorts A, B and C. A total of over 55 patients with relapsed/refractory classical Hodgkin lymphoma made up the trial cohort, and each patient's best overall response was complete response, partial response or progressive disease. Trial patients were treated with single-agent nivolumab in the multi-cohort phase II CheckMate 205 trial. An independent review committee assessed best overall response using the 2007 International Working Group response criteria. Trial PBMCs were collected immediately before nivolumab initiation (C1D1) and during therapy at cycle 2 day 1 and cycle 4 day 1. After peripheral blood was drawn into 8 mL Vacutainer Cell Preparation Tubes, PBMCs were isolated by centrifugation and then cryopreserved.

Ends trimmed: V by 8 bases, J by 4 bases; bases unmatched to a gene: 9. The germline V gene (reference sequence) yields LNHDA for CDR1 and SQIVND for CDR2. The CDR3 numbers 15 residues from cysteine through phenylalanine. The kept DNA is CDR3 alone, 45 bases in frame from the first base. The Qiagen DNeasy kit was used to extract genomic DNA both from unsorted PBMCs and from the negatively selected CD4+ and CD8+ fractions. TCR beta CDR3 regions were amplified by immunoSEQ multiplex PCR using primers annealing to V and J segments. A synthetic immune receptor repertoire was used to minimize amplification bias, and any remaining bias was removed computationally after sequencing. The original pipeline was this. Custom Python scripts were used to quantify repertoire diversity as the Shannon entropy index. Unsorted, CD4+ and CD8+ repertoires were examined separately, except in combined analyses, for which CD4+ and CD8+ sequences were merged in silico. Clonal expansion was defined as a frequency increase of at least 2-fold after treatment compared with C1D1, and clones undetected at baseline were assigned a pseudocount of 0.5. Clones with 0 or 1 copy at C1D1 were defined as singleton clones, while clones with 2 or more copies were defined as non-singleton clones. Clones expanded in unsorted samples were assigned a CD4+, CD8+ or unknown annotation through matching of protein sequences in sorted samples from the same patient. Wilcoxon tests on paired samples were used to test changes in diversity from C1D1 to C4D1. The table was pulled from immuneACCESS by TCRdb, which kept in-frame rearrangements only. Such tables lose some clones; where checked, under half of the loss comes from unresolved V genes, and the rest has no known cause. For V, J and clone size, that table is used; D and trimming come from the DNA. The sample records about 46,000 clones, roughly 73% of which are singletons. The top ten clonotypes cover around 10% of the sample.

A few counts support this clone. Its antigen is not yet known. No base-level quality is on record; no much larger clone is a single base apart. Recombination linked TRBV19 to TRBJ2-2, and 8 junction bases match TRBD2. The specimen was peripheral blood mononuclear cells (PBMCs), collected at baseline. This clonotype was sampled from a human donor with classical Hodgkin lymphoma. The CDR3 protein: CASSKGLAGTGELFF. At the DNA level, the sequence is TGTGCCAGTTCCAAGGGGCTAGCGGGCACCGGGGAGCTGTTTTTT.